The TCR beta chain under discussion was sequenced for a study of T cell clonotyping in hematopoietic cell transplantation. About this clone: Antigen unknown.

Sequencing used immunoSEQ multiplex PCR; TCRdb keeps in-frame clones, though not all of them. The data contain 35,000 to 45,000 clones, about 93% of them singletons. General study findings and limits: Recipient TCR diversity dropped after transplant; expanded clonotypes rose from day 30 to 180. Few recipient clonotypes overlapped donors; over 97% were de novo at given depth.

Sequencing input: peripheral blood mononuclear cells. This clonotype was obtained from a woman aged 50 to 60 in good health. Some clones in this sample may be carry-over from other donors' samples.

The CDR3 sequence is CASSPGEETQYF. Here the CDR3 DNA reads TGTGCCAGCAGTCCAGGGGAAGAGACCCAGTACTTC. V usage is TRBV6-1 and J usage is TRBJ2-5; a weak D match, TRBD1 (6 bases). V lost 5 bases and J lost 3, with 7 bases in between. The length of the CDR3 is 12 residues. Germline V lookup: CDR1 MNHNS, CDR2 SASEGT.